This is a list of T cell receptor beta chains from one sample in a study of cytomegalovirus exposure and HLA in healthy donors. Produced via immunoSEQ multiplex PCR; TCRdb's table is partial and in-frame only. The sample yields roughly 200,000 clones, about three quarters seen once. Source material: PBMCs. Receptors originate from a man aged 35-49 years in good health and CMV-seronegative. Each CDR3 is given with its conserved first and last residue. D genes are given only for firm matches. Clone size is given for some rows only: seen once, a few or many times, or a class if the clone is expanded.

d_call j_call v_call clone_size cdr3_aa cdr3_nt
. TRBJ1-1 TRBV27 once CASSLVPLTNWNTEAFF TGTGCCAGCAGTTTAGTCCCCTTGACTAACTGGAACACTGAAGCTTTCTTT
. TRBJ1-2 TRBV4-3 once CASSQDRGSPYGYTF TGCGCCAGCAGCCAAGATCGAGGGTCCCCCTATGGCTACACCTTC
TRBD1 TRBJ2-7 TRBV7-3 . CASSEGQGLEQYF TGTGCCAGCAGCGAGGGACAGGGTTTGGAGCAGTACTTC
. TRBJ1-4 TRBV6-6 . CASSYDRNEKLFF TGTGCCAGCAGTTACGACAGGAATGAAAAACTGTTTTTT
TRBD1 TRBJ1-5 TRBV5-8 . CASGQDRGHGQPQHF TGTGCCAGCGGGCAGGACAGGGGGCACGGACAGCCCCAGCATTTT
. TRBJ2-5 TRBV19 . CASSDSQETQYF TGTGCCAGTAGTGACAGCCAAGAGACCCAGTACTTC
TRBD1 TRBJ1-2 TRBV28 . CASSSNIGTAYGYTF TGTGCCAGCAGCTCAAATATAGGGACAGCCTATGGCTACACCTTC
. TRBJ1-1 TRBV7-6 . CASSLALGDQTEAFF TGTGCCAGCAGCTTAGCGCTAGGGGATCAGACTGAAGCTTTCTTT
TRBD2 TRBJ2-1 TRBV5-1 . CASSFAGTNNEQFF TGCGCCAGCAGCTTTGCCGGGACTAACAATGAGCAGTTCTTC
. TRBJ1-3 TRBV7-2 once CASSPSPPGSGNTIYF TGTGCCAGCAGCCCTTCCCCCCCAGGATCTGGAAACACCATATATTTT
TRBD1 TRBJ2-2 TRBV4-1 . CASSQSPDRVLLPGELFF TGCGCCAGCAGCCAATCCCCGGACAGGGTCCTCCTACCCGGGGAGCTGTTTTTT
TRBD1 TRBJ2-5 TRBV19 . CASSMGTAQETQYF TGTGCCAGTAGTATGGGGACAGCCCAAGAGACCCAGTACTTC
. TRBJ2-3 TRBV4-3 . CASSQQGRGADTQYF TGCGCCAGCAGCCAGCAGGGGAGGGGGGCAGATACGCAGTATTTT
. TRBJ2-7 TRBV5-1 . CASSLGSGGTSRYEQYF TGCGCCAGCAGCTTGGGCTCTGGAGGGACTTCCCGCTACGAGCAGTACTTC
TRBD1 TRBJ1-4 TRBV7-6 . CASSLDRGDEKLFF TGTGCCAGCAGCTTAGACAGGGGTGATGAAAAACTGTTTTTT
. TRBJ1-4 TRBV7-3 few CASSLGPRSGDEKLFF TGTGCCAGCAGCTTAGGTCCGAGGTCGGGGGATGAAAAACTGTTTTTT
TRBD1 TRBJ2-5 TRBV28 once CASSPWTGDETQYF TGTGCCAGTAGTCCATGGACAGGGGATGAGACCCAGTACTTC
. TRBJ1-1 TRBV7-8 . CASSLRGWDTEAFF TGTGCCAGCAGCTTAAGGGGTTGGGACACTGAAGCTTTCTTT
. TRBJ2-1 TRBV30 . CAWGGGTDPSLYNEQFF TGTGCCTGGGGAGGGGGGACAGATCCCTCCCTCTACAATGAGCAGTTCTTC
. TRBJ2-3 TRBV11-2 . CASSLGTSTDTQYF TGTGCCAGCAGCTTAGGGACTAGCACAGATACGCAGTATTTT
TRBD2 TRBJ2-3 TRBV7-2 once CASSRTSGGADTQYF TGTGCCAGCAGCCGCACTAGCGGGGGTGCAGATACGCAGTATTTT
. TRBJ1-1 TRBV9 . CASSVGRGWDTEAFF TGTGCCAGCAGCGTAGGTCGGGGTTGGGACACTGAAGCTTTCTTT
TRBD1 TRBJ2-3 TRBV19 . CASSRTGDTDTQYF TGTGCCAGTAGTAGGACAGGGGACACAGATACGCAGTATTTT
TRBD1 TRBJ2-2 TRBV29-1 . CSVSDRGRNTGELFF TGCAGCGTTTCCGACAGGGGGCGTAACACCGGGGAGCTGTTTTTT
. TRBJ2-2 TRBV5-1 . CASSLEWSNTGELFF TGCGCCAGCAGCTTGGAGTGGAGCAACACCGGGGAGCTGTTTTTT
. TRBJ2-5 TRBV15 few CATSGWGTQETQYF TGTGCCACCAGCGGATGGGGGACTCAAGAGACCCAGTACTTC
. TRBJ1-6 TRBV10-3 few CAISLQGWNSPLHF TGTGCCATCAGTCTACAGGGCTGGAATTCACCCCTCCACTTT
TRBD1 TRBJ2-7 TRBV29-1 . CSVAGTGASYEQYF TGCAGCGTTGCCGGGACAGGGGCCTCCTACGAGCAGTACTTC
. TRBJ2-7 TRBV7-9 once CASSLDGLSYEQYF TGTGCCAGCAGCTTAGATGGACTGTCCTACGAGCAGTACTTC
. TRBJ1-6 TRBV28 . CASSSSGGSPLHF TGTGCCAGCAGTTCTTCAGGTGGATCACCCCTCCACTTT
TRBD1 TRBJ1-6 TRBV6-6 few CASNLQGGTNSPLHF TGTGCCAGCAATTTACAGGGGGGAACGAATTCACCCCTCCACTTT
. TRBJ2-1 TRBV19 once CASRLTSYNEQFF TGTGCCAGTAGACTGACATCCTACAATGAGCAGTTCTTC
. TRBJ1-1 TRBV7-9 . CSSIRSGGSTEAFF TGTTCCAGCATCCGATCCGGAGGGAGCACTGAAGCTTTCTTT
. TRBJ2-3 TRBV10-1 few CASSEPGGDTQYF TGCGCCAGCAGTGAGCCCGGCGGGGATACGCAGTATTTT
. TRBJ2-5 TRBV11-3 . CASSLPEETQYF TGTGCCAGCAGCTTACCAGAAGAGACCCAGTACTTC
. TRBJ1-5 TRBV5-6 few CASSLGVGGTNQPQHF TGTGCCAGCAGCTTGGGGGTCGGGGGGACCAATCAGCCCCAGCATTTT
. TRBJ2-5 TRBV27 . CASSSRQGRVKSQYF TGTGCCAGCAGTTCCCGACAGGGGAGGGTGAAAAGCCAGTACTTC
. TRBJ2-7 TRBV5-4 . CASSLESYEQYF TGTGCCAGCAGCTTGGAATCGTACGAGCAGTACTTC
TRBD1 TRBJ1-2 TRBV5-4 . CASSLGTVYGYTF TGTGCCAGCAGCTTAGGGACAGTTTATGGCTACACCTTC
. TRBJ1-2 TRBV4-1 . CASSQDTGTNYGYTF TGCGCCAGCAGCCAAGATACAGGGACTAACTATGGCTACACCTTC
. TRBJ2-7 TRBV19 once CASSPYSSYEQYF TGTGCCAGTAGCCCGTACTCTTCCTACGAGCAGTACTTC
. TRBJ1-1 TRBV9 . CASSAEAGTEAFF TGTGCCAGCAGCGCGGAGGCCGGCACTGAAGCTTTCTTT
TRBD1 TRBJ1-1 TRBV5-1 . CASSLSVRDRGTAEAFF TGCGCCAGCAGCTTGTCTGTACGCGACAGGGGAACTGCTGAAGCTTTCTTT
. TRBJ1-5 TRBV28 . CASRTADNNQPQHF TGTGCCAGCAGGACCGCGGACAATAATCAGCCCCAGCATTTT
TRBD1 TRBJ1-1 TRBV5-1 . CASMGQGGLGTEAFF TGCGCCAGCATGGGACAGGGGGGTTTGGGCACTGAAGCTTTCTTT
. TRBJ2-3 TRBV30 . CAWSYEDSDTQYF TGTGCCTGGAGCTACGAAGATTCAGATACGCAGTATTTT